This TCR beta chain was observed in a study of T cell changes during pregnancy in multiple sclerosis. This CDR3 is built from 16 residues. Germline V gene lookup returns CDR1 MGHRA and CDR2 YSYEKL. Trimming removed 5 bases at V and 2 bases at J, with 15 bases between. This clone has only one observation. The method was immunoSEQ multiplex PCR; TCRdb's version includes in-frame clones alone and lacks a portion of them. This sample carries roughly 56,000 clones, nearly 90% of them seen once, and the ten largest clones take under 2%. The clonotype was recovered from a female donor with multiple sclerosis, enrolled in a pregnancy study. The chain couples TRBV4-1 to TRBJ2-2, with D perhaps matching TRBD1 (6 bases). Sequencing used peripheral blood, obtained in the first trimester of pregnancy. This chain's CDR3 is CASSTRQDPNTGELFF. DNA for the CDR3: TGCGCCAGCAGCACCAGACAGGACCCAAACACCGGGGAGCTGTTTTTT.